This T cell receptor (beta chain) appears in the sequencing data of a study of tumor and adjacent non-tumor tissue in lung cancer. Across the study: On average, productive TCRbeta reads reached roughly 3.9 million per sample. The study's findings and limits: Top 100 clones took a larger repertoire share in normal lung. Compared with tumor, normal lung showed significantly lower TCR diversity.

RNA was extracted from bulk tissue without any cell sorting. Donors were chemotherapy-naive, newly diagnosed lung cancer surgical patients in China, August–late 2014. TCRbeta libraries were built with three rounds of nested PCR, modified from ARM-PCR. From the multiplex PCR reads, TCRdb called clonotypes with MiXCR, one entry per CDR3 protein. The data contain roughly 140,000 distinct CDR3 sequences, approximately 66% of them singletons. The CDR3 totals 16 residues. Germline CDR1 is SGHAT and CDR2 is FQDESV (reference sequence). With regard to this clonotype: The antigen remains unidentified.

This receptor was obtained from a man aged 60 to 69 with small cell lung cancer. Material for sequencing was lung tumor tissue. The V gene is TRBV11-1, the J gene TRBJ2-1; D is undetermined. The CDR3 region has the DNA TGTGTCAACAGCTCAGCGCCGGAGAGCCAGCCCAATGAGCAGTTCTTC. Encoded protein: CVNSSAPESQPNEQFF.